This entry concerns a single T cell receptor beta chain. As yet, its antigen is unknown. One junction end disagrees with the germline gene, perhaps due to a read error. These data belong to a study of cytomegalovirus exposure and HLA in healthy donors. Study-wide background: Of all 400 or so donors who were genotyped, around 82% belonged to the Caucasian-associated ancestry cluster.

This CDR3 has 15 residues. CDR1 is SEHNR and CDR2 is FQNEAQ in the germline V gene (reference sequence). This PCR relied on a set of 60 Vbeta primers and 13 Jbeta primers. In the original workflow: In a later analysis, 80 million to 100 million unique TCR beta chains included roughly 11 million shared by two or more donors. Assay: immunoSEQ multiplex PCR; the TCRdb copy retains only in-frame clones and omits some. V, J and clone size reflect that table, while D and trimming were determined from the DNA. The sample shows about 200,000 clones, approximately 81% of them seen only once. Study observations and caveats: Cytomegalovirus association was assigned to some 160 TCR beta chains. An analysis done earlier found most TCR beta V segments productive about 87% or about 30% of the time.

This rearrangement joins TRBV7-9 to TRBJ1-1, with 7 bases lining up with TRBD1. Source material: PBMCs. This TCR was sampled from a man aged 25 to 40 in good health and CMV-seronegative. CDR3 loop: CASSLDPQGLTEVFF. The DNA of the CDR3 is TGTGCCAGCAGCTTAGATCCACAGGGGCTAACTGAAGTTTTCTTT.